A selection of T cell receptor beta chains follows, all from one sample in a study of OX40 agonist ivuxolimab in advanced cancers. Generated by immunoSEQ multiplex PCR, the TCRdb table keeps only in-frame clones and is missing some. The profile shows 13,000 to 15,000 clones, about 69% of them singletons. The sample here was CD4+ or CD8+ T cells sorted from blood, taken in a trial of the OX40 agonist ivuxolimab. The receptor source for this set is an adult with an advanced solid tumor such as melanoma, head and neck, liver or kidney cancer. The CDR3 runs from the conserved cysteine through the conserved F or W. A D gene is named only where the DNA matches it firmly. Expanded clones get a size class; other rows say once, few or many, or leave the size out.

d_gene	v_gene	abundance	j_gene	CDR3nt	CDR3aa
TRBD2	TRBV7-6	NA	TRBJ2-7	TGTGCCAGCAGCCCAGGACTAGCGGGAGGTTTCTACGAGCAGTACTTC	CASSPGLAGGFYEQYF
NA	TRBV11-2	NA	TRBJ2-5	TGTGCCAGCAGCTTAGTGCTAGGCACTGAAAGCGGAGAGACCCAGTACTTC	CASSLVLGTESGETQYF
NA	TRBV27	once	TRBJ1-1	TGTGCCAGCAGTTCCCTCCGAAGTGAAGCTTTCTTT	CASSSLRSEAFF
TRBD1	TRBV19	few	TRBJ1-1	TGTGCCAGTAGTATCGGCGGGACAGTGAACACTGAAGCTTTCTTT	CASSIGGTVNTEAFF
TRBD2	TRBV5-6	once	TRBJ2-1	TGTGCCAGCAGCCAACTAGCGGGAGGGCCCGATGAGCAGTTCTTC	CASSQLAGGPDEQFF
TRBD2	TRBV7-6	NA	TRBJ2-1	TGTGCCAGCAGCTTTGATCCGGGAGGAGGGTCTTACAATGAGCAGTTCTTC	CASSFDPGGGSYNEQFF
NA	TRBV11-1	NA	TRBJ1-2	TGTGCCAGCAGCTTTACAGGCTCGCCCTATGGCTACACCTTC	CASSFTGSPYGYTF
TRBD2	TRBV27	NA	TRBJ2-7	TGTGCCAGCAGTCCATGGACTAGCGGCTACGAGCAGTACTTC	CASSPWTSGYEQYF
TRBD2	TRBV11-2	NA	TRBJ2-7	TGTGCCAGCAGCTTTTGGACTAGCGGGATGGTTACCTACGAGCAGTACTTC	CASSFWTSGMVTYEQYF
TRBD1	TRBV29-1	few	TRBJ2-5	TGCAGCTTCAAACGGGGACAGGGGGCGCGGGAGACCCAGTACTTC	CSFKRGQGARETQYF
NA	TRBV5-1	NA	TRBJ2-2	TGCGCCAGCAGCAAAAGACAGGGAGGTACGATCGGGGAGCTGTTTTTT	CASSKRQGGTIGELFF
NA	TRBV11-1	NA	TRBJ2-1	TGTGCCAGCAGCTTAGTTTTAGGAGGCCCCTACAATGAGCAGTTCTTC	CASSLVLGGPYNEQFF
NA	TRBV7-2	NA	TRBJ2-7	TGTGCCAGCAGCGTTCGTGGCCTCCCTACGTACGAGCAGTACTTC	CASSVRGLPTYEQYF
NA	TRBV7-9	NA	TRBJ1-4	TGTGCCAGCAGCTTAAGCCCGGGACGGAGAAATGAAAAACTGTTTTTT	CASSLSPGRRNEKLFF
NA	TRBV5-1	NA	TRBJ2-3	TGCGCCAGCAGCTTGGAGGCAGCTAGCACAGATACGCAGTATTTT	CASSLEAASTDTQYF
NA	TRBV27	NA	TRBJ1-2	TGTGCCAGCAACCCACGGGGGGCTGAGGGCTACACCTTC	CASNPRGAEGYTF
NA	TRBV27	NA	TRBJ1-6	TGTGCCAGCAGTGGCCGCGGGGGCTCTAATTCACCCCTCCACTTT	CASSGRGGSNSPLHF
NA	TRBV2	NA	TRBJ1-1	TGTGCCAGACAGTCGAACACTGAAGCTTTCTTT	CARQSNTEAFF
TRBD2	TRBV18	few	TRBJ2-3	TGTGCCAGCTCACCGGAAGGACTAGCGGTCACAGATACGCAGTATTTT	CASSPEGLAVTDTQYF
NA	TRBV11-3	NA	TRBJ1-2	TGTGCCAGCAGCTTTTCAGGGAATGGCTACACCTTC	CASSFSGNGYTF
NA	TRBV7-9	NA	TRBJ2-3	TGTGCCAGCAGCCCTCCCGGGATTAGCACAGATACGCAGTATTTT	CASSPPGISTDTQYF
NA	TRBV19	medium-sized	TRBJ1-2	TGTGCCAGTAGTATTCCCGCAGGGAACTATGGCTACACCTTC	CASSIPAGNYGYTF
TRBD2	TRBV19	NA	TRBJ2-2	TGTGCCAGTAGTATAGGAAGCGGGGTGTATACCGGGGAGCTGTTTTTT	CASSIGSGVYTGELFF
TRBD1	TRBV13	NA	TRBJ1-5	TGTGCCAGCAGCTATACTGGGACAGGGGCACATCAGCCCCAGCATTTT	CASSYTGTGAHQPQHF
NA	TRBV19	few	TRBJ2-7	TGTGCCAGTAGTATAGAGGGCAGGGGCTACGAGCAGTACTTC	CASSIEGRGYEQYF
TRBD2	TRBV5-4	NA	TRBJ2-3	TGTGCCAGCAGCTTGGCTGTGGGACTAGCGGGAAGAGATACGCAGTATTTT	CASSLAVGLAGRDTQYF
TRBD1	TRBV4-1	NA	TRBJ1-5	TGCGCCAGCAGCCAAGAGGGACAGATTAATGGCAATCAGCCCCAGCATTTT	CASSQEGQINGNQPQHF
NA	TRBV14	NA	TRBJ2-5	TGTGCCAGCAGCCAAGATTTGGACAACCAAGAGACCCAGTACTTC	CASSQDLDNQETQYF
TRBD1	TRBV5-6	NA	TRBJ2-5	TGTGCCAGCAGCTATACAGGGGAAGAGACCCAGTACTTC	CASSYTGEETQYF